The present T cell receptor (beta chain) was sequenced within a study of early T cells in non-severe SARS-CoV-2 infection. This clonotype was counted at least ten times. Germline lookup yields CDR1 MNHEY and CDR2 SVGAGI. Trimming shortened V by 6 bases and J by 8 bases, and 11 bases separated the two germline ends. The CDR3 consists of 12 residues. TCRdb processed the 5' RACE reads anew with MiXCR; each CDR3 protein has one entry. The sample has about 30,000 distinct CDR3 sequences, about 4.3% seen once. The receptor comes from an adult who was a healthcare worker with PCR-confirmed SARS-CoV-2 infection or an uninfected control (not recorded which). Sample: whole blood, taken at baseline. This rearrangement joins TRBV6-5 to TRBJ2-1; TRBD1 is a possible D gene (5 bases). In DNA, the CDR3 is TGTGCCAGCAGGTTGACAGAGGATGAGCAGTTCTTC. It encodes CASRLTEDEQFF.